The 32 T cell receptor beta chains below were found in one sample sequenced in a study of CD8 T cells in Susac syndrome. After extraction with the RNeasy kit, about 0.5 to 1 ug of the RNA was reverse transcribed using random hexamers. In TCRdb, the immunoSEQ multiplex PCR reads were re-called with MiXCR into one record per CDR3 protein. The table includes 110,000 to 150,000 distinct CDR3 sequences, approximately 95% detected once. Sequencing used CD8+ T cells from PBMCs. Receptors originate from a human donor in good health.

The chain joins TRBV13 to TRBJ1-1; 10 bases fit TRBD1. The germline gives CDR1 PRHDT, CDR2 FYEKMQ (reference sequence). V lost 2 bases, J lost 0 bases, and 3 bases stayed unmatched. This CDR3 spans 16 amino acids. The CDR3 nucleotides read TGTGCCAGCAGCTTACCGGGACAGGGGTTGAACACTGAAGCTTTCTTT. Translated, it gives CASSLPGQGLNTEAFF.

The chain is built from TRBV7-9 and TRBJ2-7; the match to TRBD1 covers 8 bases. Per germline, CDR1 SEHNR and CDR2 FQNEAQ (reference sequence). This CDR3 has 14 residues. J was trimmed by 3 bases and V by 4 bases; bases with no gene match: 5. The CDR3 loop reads CASSSGQGVYEQYF. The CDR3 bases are TGTGCCAGCAGCTCCGGACAGGGTGTCTACGAGCAGTACTTC.

The CDR3 DNA is TGTGCCAGCAGCCCTCGGGACAGCTTCTACGAGCAGTACTTC. Its protein is CASSPRDSFYEQYF. The rearrangement joins TRBV14 to TRBJ2-7, with 7 positions matching TRBD1. The CDR3 runs to 14 residues. Per the germline V gene, CDR1 is SGHDN and CDR2 is FVKESK. V dropped 4 bases and J dropped 3; count of bases not matched to a gene: 6.

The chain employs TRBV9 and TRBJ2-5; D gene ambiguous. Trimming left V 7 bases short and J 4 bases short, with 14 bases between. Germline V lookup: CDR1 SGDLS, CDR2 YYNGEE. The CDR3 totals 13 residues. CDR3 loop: CASCETVGETQYF. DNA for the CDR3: TGTGCCAGCTGCGAGACGGTGGGAGAGACCCAGTACTTC.

Here the CDR3 reads CASSIVGGTEAFF. CDR3 DNA sequence: TGTGCCAGTAGTATAGTCGGGGGTACTGAAGCTTTCTTT. The genes are TRBV19 and TRBJ1-1, with TRBD1 as a possible D gene (5 bases). The CDR3 runs 13 residues. Trimming took 1 base from V and 5 from J, leaving 8 bases between them. From germline, CDR1 is LNHDA and CDR2 SQIVND (reference sequence).

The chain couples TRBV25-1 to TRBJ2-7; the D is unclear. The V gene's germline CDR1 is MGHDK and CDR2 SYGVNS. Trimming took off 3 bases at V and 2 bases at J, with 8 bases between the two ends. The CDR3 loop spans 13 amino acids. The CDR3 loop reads CASSESTTYEQYF. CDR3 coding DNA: TGTGCCAGCAGTGAGAGTACAACCTACGAGCAGTACTTC.

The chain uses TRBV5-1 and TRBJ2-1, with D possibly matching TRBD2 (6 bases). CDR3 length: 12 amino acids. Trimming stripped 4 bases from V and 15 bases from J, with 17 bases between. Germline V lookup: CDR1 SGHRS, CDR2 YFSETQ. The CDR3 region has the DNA TGCGCCAGCAGCGGCGGGGCGGATGGACCGTTCTTC. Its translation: CASSGGADGPFF.

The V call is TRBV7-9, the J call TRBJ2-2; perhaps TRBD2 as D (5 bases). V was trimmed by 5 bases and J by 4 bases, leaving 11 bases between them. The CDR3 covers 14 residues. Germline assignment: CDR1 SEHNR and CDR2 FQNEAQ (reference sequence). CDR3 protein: CASSLGVSTGELFF. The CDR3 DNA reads TGTGCCAGCAGCCTGGGAGTGAGCACCGGGGAGCTGTTTTTT.

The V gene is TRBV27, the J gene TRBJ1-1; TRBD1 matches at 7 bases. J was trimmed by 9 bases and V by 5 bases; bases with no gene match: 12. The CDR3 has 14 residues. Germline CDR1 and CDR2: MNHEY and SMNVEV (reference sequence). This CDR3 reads CASSPTRTGPKAFF. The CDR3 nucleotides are TGTGCCAGCAGTCCGACTCGGACAGGTCCAAAAGCTTTCTTT.

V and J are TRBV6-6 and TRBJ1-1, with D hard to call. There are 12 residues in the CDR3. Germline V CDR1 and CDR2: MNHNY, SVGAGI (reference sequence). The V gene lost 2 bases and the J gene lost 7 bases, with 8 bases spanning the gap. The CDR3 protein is CASSYPTGEAFF. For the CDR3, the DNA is TGTGCCAGCAGTTACCCCACGGGTGAAGCTTTCTTT.

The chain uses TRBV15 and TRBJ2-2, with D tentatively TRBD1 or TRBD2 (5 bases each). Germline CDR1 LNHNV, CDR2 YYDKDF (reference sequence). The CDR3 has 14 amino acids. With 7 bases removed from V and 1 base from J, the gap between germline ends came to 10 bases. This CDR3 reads CATIERGNTGELFF. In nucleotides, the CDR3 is TGTGCCACCATCGAGAGGGGGAACACCGGGGAGCTGTTTTTT.

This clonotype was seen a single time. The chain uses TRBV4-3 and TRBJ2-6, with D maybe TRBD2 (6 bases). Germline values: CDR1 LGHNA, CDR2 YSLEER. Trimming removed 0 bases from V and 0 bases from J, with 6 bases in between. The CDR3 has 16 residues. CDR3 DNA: TGCGCCAGCAGCCAAGAGGAGGGCTCTGGGGCCAACGTCCTGACTTTC. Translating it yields CASSQEEGSGANVLTF.

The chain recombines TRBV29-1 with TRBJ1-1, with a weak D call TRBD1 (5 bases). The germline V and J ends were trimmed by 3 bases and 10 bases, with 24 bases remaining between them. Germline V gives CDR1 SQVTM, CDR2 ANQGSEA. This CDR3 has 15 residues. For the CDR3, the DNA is TGCAGCGTTGAGTCGATGGGACCGGGTCCTAGAAGAGCTTTCTTT. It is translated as CSVESMGPGPRRAFF.

CDR3 in amino acids: CASSSGFSEAFF. As DNA, the CDR3 is TGTGCCAGCAGCTCCGGGTTCTCTGAAGCTTTCTTT. The gene calls are TRBV9 and TRBJ1-1; D gene ambiguous. Germline CDR1 reads SGDLS; CDR2 reads YYNGEE. V shed 4 bases and J shed 6 bases, with 10 bases lying between them. The CDR3 has 12 residues. Together with reference TRBV9 and TRBJ1-1, the CDR3 gives the full variable domain: DSGVTQTPKHLITATGQRVTLRCSPRSGDLSVYWYQQSLDQGLQFLIQYYNGEERAKGNILERFSAQQFPDLHSELNLSSLELGDSALYFCASSSGFSEAFFGQGTRLTVV.

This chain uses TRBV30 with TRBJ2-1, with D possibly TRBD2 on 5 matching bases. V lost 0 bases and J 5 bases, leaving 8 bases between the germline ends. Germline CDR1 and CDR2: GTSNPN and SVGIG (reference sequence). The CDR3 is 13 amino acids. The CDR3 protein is CAWSVTRNNEQFF. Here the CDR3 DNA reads TGTGCCTGGAGTGTCACTAGAAACAATGAGCAGTTCTTC.

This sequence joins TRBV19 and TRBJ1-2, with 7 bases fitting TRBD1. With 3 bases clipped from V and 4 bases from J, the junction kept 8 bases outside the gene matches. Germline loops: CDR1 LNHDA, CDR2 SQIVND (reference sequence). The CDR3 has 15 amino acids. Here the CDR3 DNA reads TGTGCCAGTAGTATTGGTCCCGGGACAGTCTATGGCTACACCTTC. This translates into CASSIGPGTVYGYTF.

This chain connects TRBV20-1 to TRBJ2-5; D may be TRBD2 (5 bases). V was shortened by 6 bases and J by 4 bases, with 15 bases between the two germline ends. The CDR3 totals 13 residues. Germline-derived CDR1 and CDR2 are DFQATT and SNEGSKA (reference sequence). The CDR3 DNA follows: TGCAGTGCCCAGAGGGCAGTACGAGAGACCCAGTACTTC. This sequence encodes CSAQRAVRETQYF.

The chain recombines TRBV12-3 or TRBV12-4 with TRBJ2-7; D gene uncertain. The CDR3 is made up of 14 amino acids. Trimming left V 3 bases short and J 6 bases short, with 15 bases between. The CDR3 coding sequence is TGTGCCAGCAGTTTTGGCGGTCCGTTGGGCGAGCAGTACTTC. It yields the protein CASSFGGPLGEQYF.

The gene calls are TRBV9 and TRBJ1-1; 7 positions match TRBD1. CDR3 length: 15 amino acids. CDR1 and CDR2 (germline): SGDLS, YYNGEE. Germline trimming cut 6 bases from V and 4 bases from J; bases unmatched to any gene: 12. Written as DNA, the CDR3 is TGTGCCAGCAACCCGACAGGGAAACGGATCACTGAAGCTTTCTTT. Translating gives CASNPTGKRITEAFF.

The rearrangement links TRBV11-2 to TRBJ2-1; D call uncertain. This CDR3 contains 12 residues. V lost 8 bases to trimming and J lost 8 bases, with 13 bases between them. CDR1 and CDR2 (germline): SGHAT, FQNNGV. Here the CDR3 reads CASRRAFDEQFF. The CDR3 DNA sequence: TGTGCCAGCCGCCGTGCCTTCGATGAGCAGTTCTTC.

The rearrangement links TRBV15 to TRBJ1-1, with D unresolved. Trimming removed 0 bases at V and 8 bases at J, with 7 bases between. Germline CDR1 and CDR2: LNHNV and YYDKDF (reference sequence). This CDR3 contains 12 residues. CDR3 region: CATSRDLTEAFF. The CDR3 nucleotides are TGTGCCACCAGCAGAGATCTCACAGAAGCTTTCTTT.

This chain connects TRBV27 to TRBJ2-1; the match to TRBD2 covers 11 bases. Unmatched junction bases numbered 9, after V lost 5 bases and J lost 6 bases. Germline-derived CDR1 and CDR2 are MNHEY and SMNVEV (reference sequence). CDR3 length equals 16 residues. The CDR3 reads CASSTRLAGHGNEQFF. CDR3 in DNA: TGTGCCAGCAGTACGAGACTAGCGGGACACGGCAATGAGCAGTTCTTC.

CDR3 sequence (DNA): TGTGCCAGCAGCTGGGACAGCTCAGGCGGCTACACCTTC. This codes for CASSWDSSGGYTF. The chain uses TRBV28 and TRBJ1-2; the match to TRBD1 covers 7 bases. Per germline, CDR1 MDHEN and CDR2 SYDVKM. This CDR3 contains 13 residues. V lost 6 bases and J lost 8; bases outside the gene matches: 9.

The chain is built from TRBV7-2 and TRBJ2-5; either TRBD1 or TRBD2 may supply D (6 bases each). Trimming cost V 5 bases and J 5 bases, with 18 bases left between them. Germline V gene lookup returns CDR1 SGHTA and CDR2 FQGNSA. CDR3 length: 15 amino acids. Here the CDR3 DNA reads TGTGCCAGCAGCCTGGAGGGGGTCGTATGGGAGACCCAGTACTTC. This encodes CASSLEGVVWETQYF.

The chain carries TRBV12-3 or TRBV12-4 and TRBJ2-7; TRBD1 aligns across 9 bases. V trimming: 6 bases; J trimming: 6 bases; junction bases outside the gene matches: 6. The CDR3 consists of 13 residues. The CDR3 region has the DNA TGTGCCAGCAGGACCGGGACAGGGCTCGAGCAGTACTTC. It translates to CASRTGTGLEQYF.

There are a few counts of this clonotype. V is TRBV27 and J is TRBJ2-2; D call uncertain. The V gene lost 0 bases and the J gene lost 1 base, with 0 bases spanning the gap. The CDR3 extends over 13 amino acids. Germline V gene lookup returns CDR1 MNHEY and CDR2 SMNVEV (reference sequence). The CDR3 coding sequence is TGTGCCAGCAGTTTATCGAACACCGGGGAGCTGTTTTTT. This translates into CASSLSNTGELFF.

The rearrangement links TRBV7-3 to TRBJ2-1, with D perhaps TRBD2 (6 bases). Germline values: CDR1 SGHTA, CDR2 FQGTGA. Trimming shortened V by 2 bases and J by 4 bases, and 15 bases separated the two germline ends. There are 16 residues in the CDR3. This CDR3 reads CASSLSGGAGYNEQFF. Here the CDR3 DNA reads TGTGCCAGCAGCTTATCAGGCGGGGCGGGTTACAATGAGCAGTTCTTC.

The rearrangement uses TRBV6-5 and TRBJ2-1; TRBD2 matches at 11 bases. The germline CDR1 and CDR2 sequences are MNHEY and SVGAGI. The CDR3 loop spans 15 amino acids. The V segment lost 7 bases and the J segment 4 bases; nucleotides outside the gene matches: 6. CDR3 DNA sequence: TGTGCCAGCAAGATCGGGACTAGCGGTTACAATGAGCAGTTCTTC. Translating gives CASKIGTSGYNEQFF.

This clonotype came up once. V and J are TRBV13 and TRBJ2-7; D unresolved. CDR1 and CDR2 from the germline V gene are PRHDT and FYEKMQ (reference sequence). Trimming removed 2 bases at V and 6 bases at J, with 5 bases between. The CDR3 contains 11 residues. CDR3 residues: CASSLTLEQYF. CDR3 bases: TGTGCCAGCAGCTTAACCCTCGAGCAGTACTTC.

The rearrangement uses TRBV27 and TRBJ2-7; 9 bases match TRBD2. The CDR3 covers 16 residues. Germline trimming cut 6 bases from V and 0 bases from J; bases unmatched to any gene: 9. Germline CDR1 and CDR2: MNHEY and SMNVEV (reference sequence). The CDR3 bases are TGTGCCAGCAGCTCGATCAGCGGGGGGAGCTCCTACGAGCAGTACTTC. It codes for CASSSISGGSSYEQYF.

The CDR3 loop is CASSPWRGQMAFF. The CDR3 nucleotides are TGCGCCAGCAGCCCATGGCGCGGACAAATGGCTTTCTTT. The chain carries TRBV4-1 and TRBJ1-1; a possible D gene is TRBD1 (5 bases). Germline CDR1 is MGHRA and CDR2 is YSYEKL. This CDR3 comprises 13 residues. V was cut by 4 bases and J by 11 bases, with 17 bases left in between.

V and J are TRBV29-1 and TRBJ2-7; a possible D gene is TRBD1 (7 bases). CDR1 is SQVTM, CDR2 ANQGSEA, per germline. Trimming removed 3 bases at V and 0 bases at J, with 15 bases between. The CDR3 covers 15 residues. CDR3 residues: CSVDGRRDSSYEQYF. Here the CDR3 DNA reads TGCAGCGTTGATGGGAGGCGGGACAGCTCCTACGAGCAGTACTTC.